Listed here are 30 T cell receptor beta chains from one sample, sequenced in a study of CD8 T cells in Susac syndrome. With random hexamers, reverse transcription was performed on roughly 0.5 to 1 ug of RNA. TCRdb processed the immunoSEQ multiplex PCR reads anew with MiXCR; each CDR3 protein has one entry. The repertoire includes roughly 130,000 distinct CDR3 sequences, about 95% of them detected once, and over 0.1% sits in the top ten. Input material: CD4+ T cells from PBMCs. The receptors here all came from a human donor with multiple sclerosis.

The chain has TRBV6-2 or TRBV6-3 and TRBJ2-1; 8 bases are a match to TRBD2. Germline V gene lookup returns CDR1 MNHEY and CDR2 SVGEGT. V was clipped by 10 bases and J by 0 bases; unmatched bases: 5. The CDR3 is 14 residues long. CDR3 sequence reads: CATSREASYNEQFF. DNA for the CDR3: TGTGCCACCTCGCGGGAGGCCTCCTACAATGAGCAGTTCTTC.

In its sample, this clonotype was seen once. The genes are TRBV10-3 and TRBJ2-5; 9 bases line up with TRBD1. Germline CDR1 is ENHRY and CDR2 is SYGVKD. The ends lost 2 bases at V and 4 bases at J; junction bases unmatched: 2. There are 14 residues in the CDR3. The CDR3 region has the DNA TGTGCCATCAGTGAGCGGGGACAGGGAGAGACCCAGTACTTC. Amino acid sequence: CAISERGQGETQYF.

The chain has TRBV12-3 or TRBV12-4 and TRBJ1-5, with D unclear. The CDR3 is 16 amino acids. Trimming pared 0 bases from V and 2 bases from J, leaving 11 bases between. The CDR3 sequence: CASSLASGIGNQPQHF. CDR3 nucleotides: TGTGCCAGCAGTTTAGCATCGGGGATTGGCAATCAGCCCCAGCATTTT.

The chain combines TRBV14 with TRBJ2-3; D gene uncertain. The CDR3 loop spans 12 amino acids. Trimming took 6 bases from V and 7 from J, leaving 11 bases between them. CDR1 SGHDN and CDR2 FVKESK come from the germline V gene. CDR3 sequence reads: CASSPNRNTQYF. The CDR3 nucleotides read TGTGCCAGCAGTCCCAACCGGAATACGCAGTATTTT.

V usage is TRBV20-1 and J usage is TRBJ2-5; D uncertain. Trimming stripped 1 base from V and 4 bases from J, with 7 bases between. Germline values: CDR1 DFQATT, CDR2 SNEGSKA (reference sequence). The CDR3 sequence is 12 residues long. DNA of the CDR3: TGCAGTGCTAGAGTGGTTCGAGAGACCCAGTACTTC. The encoded protein is CSARVVRETQYF.

This rearrangement joins TRBV7-2 to TRBJ2-2; D may correspond to TRBD1 or TRBD2 (5 bases each). This CDR3 has 14 amino acids. Germline V gene lookup returns CDR1 SGHTA and CDR2 FQGNSA. V was trimmed by 3 bases and J by 9 bases, leaving 14 bases between them. In nucleotides, the CDR3 is TGTGCCAGCAGCTTTGCTGATCGGGACCGGGAGCTGTTTTTT. Encoded protein: CASSFADRDRELFF. Filled out from reference TRBV7-2 and TRBJ2-2, the complete variable domain reads GAGVSQSPSNKVTEKGKDVELRCDPISGHTALYWYRQSLGQGLEFLIYFQGNSAPDKSGLPSDRFSAERTGGSVSTLTIQRTQQEDSAVYLCASSFADRDRELFFGEGSRLTVL.

The chain employs TRBV4-1 and TRBJ2-7; tentatively, D is TRBD2 (7 bases). This CDR3 is 16 amino acids long. V lost 0 bases to trimming and J lost 2 bases, with 14 bases between them. The germline V gene encodes CDR1 MGHRA and CDR2 YSYEKL. For the CDR3, the DNA is TGCGCCAGCAGCCAAGAAAGGGGGGGACCCCCCTACGAGCAGTACTTC. This codes for CASSQERGGPPYEQYF.

This chain joins TRBV2 and TRBJ2-7, with D uncertain. Germline lookup yields CDR1 SNHLY and CDR2 FYNNEI. The V gene lost 0 bases and the J gene lost 5 bases, with 5 bases spanning the gap. The CDR3 loop spans 12 amino acids. The CDR3 DNA reads as TGTGCCAGCAGTGAAGCGTATAACGAGCAGTACTTC. Translated: CASSEAYNEQYF.

This clonotype was picked up a small number of times. The chain joins TRBV20-1 to TRBJ1-5, with TRBD1 as a possible D gene (5 bases). The CDR3 has 12 amino acids. Trimming shortened V by 3 bases and J by 2 bases, and 5 bases separated the two germline ends. Per germline, CDR1 DFQATT and CDR2 SNEGSKA (reference sequence). CDR3 sequence: CSARTGNQPQHF. The CDR3 DNA follows: TGCAGTGCTAGGACAGGCAATCAGCCCCAGCATTTT.

The chain links TRBV20-1 to TRBJ2-5, with 8 bases lining up with TRBD2. After removal of 4 bases from V and 6 bases from J, the junction contained 13 bases not matched to a gene. Germline CDR1 and CDR2: DFQATT and SNEGSKA (reference sequence). The CDR3 length is 15 residues. The chain's CDR3 is CSAISSGGPLKTQYF. The CDR3 bases are TGCAGTGCTATTTCGAGCGGGGGCCCTTTAAAGACCCAGTACTTC.

CDR3 amino acids: CASTLLGGVAGEQYF. The CDR3 bases are TGTGCCAGCACCCTCCTGGGGGGAGTGGCAGGCGAGCAGTACTTC. The chain couples TRBV7-9 to TRBJ2-7; D perhaps matches TRBD2 (6 bases). The V end was cut by 7 bases, the J end by 6 bases, with 22 bases between. The CDR3 has 15 amino acids. From germline, CDR1 is SEHNR and CDR2 FQNEAQ (reference sequence).

The rearrangement links TRBV10-3 to TRBJ1-2; 7 nucleotides align to TRBD1. With V trimmed by 8 bases and J by 4 bases, 10 bases remained unmatched. Germline V gene lookup returns CDR1 ENHRY and CDR2 SYGVKD. This CDR3 contains 14 residues. The DNA of the CDR3 is TGTGCCATCGGGGGGACAGCAAGCCCCTATGGCTACACCTTC. Translation: CAIGGTASPYGYTF.

The V and J genes are TRBV25-1 and TRBJ2-3; D is possibly TRBD1 (6 bases). Trimming left V 6 bases short and J 6 bases short, with 19 bases between. The CDR3 has 15 amino acids. CDR1 is MGHDK, CDR2 SYGVNS, per germline. CDR3 DNA: TGTGCCAGCAGACTGACAGGAGCTCCTAGGGATACGCAGTATTTT. Its translation is CASRLTGAPRDTQYF. Complete variable domain (other parts from reference TRBV25-1 and TRBJ2-3): EADIYQTPRYLVIGTGKKITLECSQTMGHDKMYWYQQDPGMELHLIHYSYGVNSTEKGDLSSESTVSRIRTEHFPLTLESARPSHTSQYLCASRLTGAPRDTQYFGPGTRLTVL.

About this clonotype itself: At one boundary the junction diverges from the germline segment, which might be a read error. The chain employs TRBV20-1 and TRBJ1-4; D is ambiguous. Per germline, CDR1 DFQATT and CDR2 SNEGSKA (reference sequence). The CDR3 contains 13 residues. The CDR3: CSARGPTNEKLFF. In DNA form, the CDR3 reads TGCAGTGCCAGAGGACCAACTAATGAAAAACTGTTTTTT.

This clonotype was detected only once. V gene TRBV13 combines with J gene TRBJ2-5; D is unclear. V lost 4 bases and J 0 bases, leaving 3 bases between the germline ends. This CDR3 comprises 12 residues. Germline V lookup: CDR1 PRHDT, CDR2 FYEKMQ (reference sequence). The DNA of the CDR3 is TGTGCCAGCAGCTCTAACCAAGAGACCCAGTACTTC. Its translation: CASSSNQETQYF.

The V call is TRBV29-1, the J call TRBJ2-7; D gene uncertain. The V and J ends lost 1 base and 6 bases respectively, with 7 bases between them. This CDR3 has 11 residues. The germline gives CDR1 SQVTM, CDR2 ANQGSEA. The CDR3 loop is CSVEGGREQYF. CDR3 coding DNA: TGCAGCGTTGAAGGTGGGCGCGAGCAGTACTTC.

The J gene is TRBJ1-2, the V gene TRBV19; maybe TRBD1 (6 bases). The V end was cut by 5 bases, the J end by 1 base, with 11 bases between. Germline-derived CDR1 and CDR2 are LNHDA and SQIVND (reference sequence). This CDR3 has 14 amino acids. The CDR3: CASSPTGINYGYTF. CDR3 in DNA: TGTGCCAGTAGTCCGACAGGAATTAACTATGGCTACACCTTC. Using reference TRBV19 and TRBJ1-2 for the parts outside the CDR3, the full variable domain is DGGITQSPKYLFRKEGQNVTLSCEQNLNHDAMYWYRQDPGQGLRLIYYSQIVNDFQKGDIAEGYSVSREKKESFPLTVTSAQKNPTAFYLCASSPTGINYGYTFGSGTRLTVV.

This clonotype was observed a handful of times. The chain uses TRBV3-1 and TRBJ2-7, with D unclear. Germline values: CDR1 LGHDT, CDR2 YNNKEL (reference sequence). The CDR3 is 13 residues long. Trimming removed 1 base at V and 7 bases at J, with 11 bases between. The CDR3, as DNA: TGTGCCAGCAGCCAAGTTGGTGGCGGAGAGCAGTACTTC. Translating gives CASSQVGGGEQYF.

J is TRBJ2-1 and V is TRBV3-1; D not resolved. CDR1 and CDR2 from the germline V gene are LGHDT and YNNKEL (reference sequence). Between the trimmed V and J ends, which lost 5 bases and 2 bases, there was a span of 13 bases. The CDR3 totals 15 residues. For the CDR3, the DNA is TGTGCCAGCAGCGCCGGTTTGGGTCCCTACAATGAGCAGTTCTTC. Amino acid sequence: CASSAGLGPYNEQFF.

This rearrangement joins TRBV7-9 to TRBJ2-3; 7 bases agree with TRBD2. This CDR3 has 13 residues. V dropped 1 base and J dropped 8; count of bases not matched to a gene: 3. Germline V gene data show CDR1 as SEHNR and CDR2 as FQNEAQ (reference sequence). The CDR3 loop reads CASSLESSGTQYF. CDR3 nucleotide sequence: TGTGCCAGCAGCTTAGAGTCTAGCGGTACGCAGTATTTT.

This clonotype was counted a single time. J is TRBJ2-7 and V is TRBV29-1, with D unclear. V was cut by 4 bases and J by 6 bases, with 16 bases left in between. This CDR3 is built from 13 residues. The germline V gene has CDR1 SQVTM and CDR2 ANQGSEA. CDR3 DNA sequence: TGCAGCGTTGGAGGACCCCCGGGCCTCGAGCAGTACTTC. The encoded protein is CSVGGPPGLEQYF.

The rearrangement links TRBV20-1 to TRBJ2-2; D is ambiguous. With 5 bases removed from V and 3 bases from J, the gap between germline ends came to 10 bases. Per germline, CDR1 DFQATT and CDR2 SNEGSKA (reference sequence). The CDR3 has 13 amino acids. The CDR3 loop reads CSASYRDTGELFF. CDR3 sequence (DNA): TGCAGTGCTTCTTACCGGGACACCGGGGAGCTGTTTTTT.

V gene TRBV2 combines with J gene TRBJ2-7, with D perhaps TRBD1 (5 bases). This CDR3 is built from 13 residues. Trimming left V 1 base short and J 6 bases short, with 10 bases between. Germline lookup yields CDR1 SNHLY and CDR2 FYNNEI. CDR3 protein: CASSEGLGVEQYF. The CDR3 DNA follows: TGTGCCAGCAGTGAAGGTTTAGGGGTCGAGCAGTACTTC.

This chain connects TRBV27 to TRBJ1-5; D remains ambiguous. V was trimmed by 3 bases and J by 9 bases, leaving 9 bases between them. This CDR3 is built from 12 residues. Germline lookup yields CDR1 MNHEY and CDR2 SMNVEV (reference sequence). The CDR3 region has the DNA TGTGCCAGCAGTTTCCTAGGGCGGCCCCAGCATTTT. It is translated as CASSFLGRPQHF.

The chain couples TRBV4-3 to TRBJ2-5; D is uncertain. This CDR3 comprises 13 residues. Germline V gives CDR1 LGHNA, CDR2 YSLEER. V lost 0 bases, J lost 5 bases, and 7 bases lay in between. CDR3 in amino acids: CASSQDQMETQYF. The CDR3 bases are TGCGCCAGCAGCCAAGATCAAATGGAGACCCAGTACTTC.

V usage is TRBV3-1 and J usage is TRBJ2-1; 9 bases map to TRBD2. CDR1 and CDR2 from the germline V gene are LGHDT and YNNKEL (reference sequence). The CDR3 is 14 residues long. Losses at the gene ends were 4 bases for V and 13 bases for J; bases not matched to a gene: 11. The CDR3 DNA follows: TGTGCCAGCAGCCCGAAGACTAGCGGATCATTTCAGTTCTTC. Encoded protein: CASSPKTSGSFQFF.

The chain recombines TRBV3-1 with TRBJ1-1; D is undetermined. V lost 2 bases, J lost 8 bases, and 9 bases lay in between. The germline CDR1 and CDR2 sequences are LGHDT and YNNKEL (reference sequence). The CDR3 runs 12 residues. The DNA for the CDR3 is TGTGCCAGCAGCCAACGTGGAGGGGAAGCTTTCTTT. Its translation is CASSQRGGEAFF.

This sequence joins TRBV30 and TRBJ2-4; 12 positions match TRBD1. Germline CDR1 GTSNPN, CDR2 SVGIG (reference sequence). Unmatched junction bases numbered 7, after V lost 2 bases and J lost 2 bases. The CDR3 loop spans 17 amino acids. The chain's CDR3 is CAWSPVGDRGPKNIQYF. The CDR3 DNA sequence: TGTGCCTGGAGTCCCGTCGGGGACAGGGGGCCCAAAAACATTCAGTACTTC.

The CDR3 sequence is CASSQEFWTGGLFF. As DNA, the CDR3 is TGCGCCAGCAGCCAGGAATTTTGGACAGGGGGCTTGTTTTTT. The chain joins TRBV4-3 to TRBJ1-4; 11 positions match TRBD1. The CDR3 is 14 residues long. V was clipped by 3 bases and J by 15 bases; unmatched bases: 9. Germline CDR1 LGHNA, CDR2 YSLEER.

The V call is TRBV5-1, the J call TRBJ2-1; maybe TRBD2 (5 bases). Germline CDR1 and CDR2: SGHRS and YFSETQ. The ends were cut back, 2 bases at V and 4 bases at J, with 10 bases in the middle. CDR3 length: 14 residues. CDR3 in DNA: TGCGCCAGCAGCTTAGGAGGACTTTACAATGAGCAGTTCTTC. Amino acids: CASSLGGLYNEQFF.